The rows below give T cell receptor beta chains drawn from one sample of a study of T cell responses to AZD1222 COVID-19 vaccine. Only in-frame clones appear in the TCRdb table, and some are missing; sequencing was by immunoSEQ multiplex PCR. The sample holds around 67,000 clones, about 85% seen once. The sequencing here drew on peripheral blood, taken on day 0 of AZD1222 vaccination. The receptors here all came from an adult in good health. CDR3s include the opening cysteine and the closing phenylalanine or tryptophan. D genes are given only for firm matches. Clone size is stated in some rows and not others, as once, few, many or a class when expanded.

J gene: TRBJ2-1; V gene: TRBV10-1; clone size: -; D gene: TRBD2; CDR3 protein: CASHNSGGNEQFF; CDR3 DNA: TGCGCCAGCCATAACTCGGGGGGCAATGAGCAGTTCTTC
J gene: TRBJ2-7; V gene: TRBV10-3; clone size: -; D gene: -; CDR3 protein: CAIRETGKSYEQYF; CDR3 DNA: TGTGCCATCAGAGAGACAGGAAAATCCTACGAGCAGTACTTC
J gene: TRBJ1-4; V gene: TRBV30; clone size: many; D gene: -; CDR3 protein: CAWSSLAGLFF; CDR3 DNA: TGTGCCTGGAGTAGTTTGGCGGGACTGTTTTTT
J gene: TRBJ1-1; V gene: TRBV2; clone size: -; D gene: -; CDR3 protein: CASRMSGPSNTEAFF; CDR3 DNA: TGTGCCAGCAGAATGTCCGGACCCTCGAACACTGAAGCTTTCTTT
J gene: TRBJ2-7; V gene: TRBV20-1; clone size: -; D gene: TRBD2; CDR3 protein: CSASRSSGGPTEQYF; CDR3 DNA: TGCAGTGCCAGTCGGTCTAGCGGGGGACCTACCGAGCAGTACTTC
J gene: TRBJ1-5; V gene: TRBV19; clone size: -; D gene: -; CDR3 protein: CASSIVAHQPQHF; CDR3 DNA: TGTGCCAGTAGTATAGTGGCTCATCAGCCCCAGCATTTT
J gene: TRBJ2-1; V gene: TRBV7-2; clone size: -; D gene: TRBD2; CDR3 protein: CASSLAGTSATLTGKFF; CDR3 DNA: TGTGCCAGCAGCTTAGCCGGGACTAGCGCCACACTAACAGGGAAGTTCTTC
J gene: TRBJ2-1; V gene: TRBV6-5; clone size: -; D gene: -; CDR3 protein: CASSYSDLSSYNEQFF; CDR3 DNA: TGTGCCAGCAGTTACTCAGACCTTAGCTCCTACAATGAGCAGTTCTTC
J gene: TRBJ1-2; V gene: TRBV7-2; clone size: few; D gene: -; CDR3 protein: CASSLGGPNYGYTF; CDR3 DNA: TGTGCCAGCAGCTTGGGGGGACCGAACTATGGCTACACCTTC
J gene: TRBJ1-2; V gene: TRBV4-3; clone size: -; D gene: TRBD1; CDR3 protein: CASSLEDRADGYTF; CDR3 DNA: TGCGCCAGCAGCTTAGAGGACAGGGCGGATGGCTACACCTTC
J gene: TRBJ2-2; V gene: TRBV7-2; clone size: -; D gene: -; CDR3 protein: CASSRRDTGELFF; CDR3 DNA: TGTGCCAGCAGCCGAAGAGACACCGGGGAGCTGTTTTTT
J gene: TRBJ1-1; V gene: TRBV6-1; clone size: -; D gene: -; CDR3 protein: CASRDATNTEAFF; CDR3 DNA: TGTGCCAGCAGGGACGCCACGAACACTGAAGCTTTCTTT
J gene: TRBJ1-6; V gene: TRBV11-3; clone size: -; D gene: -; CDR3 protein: CASSLYLNSPLHF; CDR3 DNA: TGTGCCAGCAGCTTATACCTGAATTCACCCCTCCACTTT
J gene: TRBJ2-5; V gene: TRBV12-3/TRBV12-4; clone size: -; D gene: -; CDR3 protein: CASKLAETQYF; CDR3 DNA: TGTGCCAGCAAGCTAGCAGAGACCCAGTACTTC
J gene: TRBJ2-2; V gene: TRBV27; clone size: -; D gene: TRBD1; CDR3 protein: CASTRDRATGELFF; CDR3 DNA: TGTGCCAGCACTCGGGACAGGGCCACCGGGGAGCTGTTTTTT
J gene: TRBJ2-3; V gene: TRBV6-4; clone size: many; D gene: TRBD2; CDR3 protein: CASSIGTSGGDTQYF; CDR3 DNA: TGTGCCAGCAGTATAGGGACTAGCGGGGGAGATACGCAGTATTTT
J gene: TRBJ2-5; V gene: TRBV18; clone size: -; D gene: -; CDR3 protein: CASFRQGRETQYF; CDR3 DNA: TGTGCCAGTTTTCGCCAGGGTCGAGAGACCCAGTACTTC
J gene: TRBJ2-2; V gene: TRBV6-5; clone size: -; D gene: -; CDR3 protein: CATEGRNTGELFF; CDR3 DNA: TGTGCCACCGAAGGTCGGAACACCGGGGAGCTGTTTTTT
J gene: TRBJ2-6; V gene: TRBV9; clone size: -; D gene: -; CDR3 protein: CASSVVPEGANVLTF; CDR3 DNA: TGTGCCAGCAGCGTAGTTCCAGAAGGGGCCAACGTCCTGACTTTC
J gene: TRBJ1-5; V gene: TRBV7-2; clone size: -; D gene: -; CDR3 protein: CASSLRRSGNQPQHF; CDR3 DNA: TGTGCCAGCAGCCTACGCAGGAGCGGCAATCAGCCCCAGCATTTT
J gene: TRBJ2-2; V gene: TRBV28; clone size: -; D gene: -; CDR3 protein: CATANTGELFF; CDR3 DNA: TGTGCCACCGCGAACACCGGGGAGCTGTTTTTT
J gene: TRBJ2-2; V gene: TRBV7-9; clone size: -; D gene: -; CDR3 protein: CASSFGGLDTGELFF; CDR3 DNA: TGTGCCAGCAGCTTTGGGGGGTTAGACACCGGGGAGCTGTTTTTT
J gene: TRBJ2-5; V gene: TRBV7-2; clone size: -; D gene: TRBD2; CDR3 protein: CASSLGSSGRGQETQYF; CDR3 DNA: TGTGCCAGCAGCTTAGGCTCTAGCGGGAGAGGACAAGAGACCCAGTACTTC
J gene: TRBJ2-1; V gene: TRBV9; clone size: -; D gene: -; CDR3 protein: CASSVARSGEQFF; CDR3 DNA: TGTGCCAGCAGCGTAGCCCGTAGCGGAGAGCAGTTCTTC
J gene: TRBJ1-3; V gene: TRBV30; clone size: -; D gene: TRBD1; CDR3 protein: CAWARGGWNTIYF; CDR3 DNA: TGTGCCTGGGCCAGAGGGGGCTGGAACACCATATATTTT
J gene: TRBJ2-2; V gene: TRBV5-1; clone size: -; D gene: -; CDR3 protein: CASSLRQGPGELFF; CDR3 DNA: TGCGCCAGCAGCTTGCGGCAGGGACCCGGGGAGCTGTTTTTT
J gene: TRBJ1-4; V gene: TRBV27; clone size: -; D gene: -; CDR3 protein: CALRSGGLTNEKLFF; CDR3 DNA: TGTGCCCTGCGGTCGGGGGGTTTGACTAATGAAAAACTGTTTTTT
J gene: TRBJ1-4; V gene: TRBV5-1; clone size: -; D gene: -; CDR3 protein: CASIPRTVTTNEKLFF; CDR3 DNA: TGCGCCAGCATCCCTAGGACGGTTACAACTAATGAAAAACTGTTTTTT